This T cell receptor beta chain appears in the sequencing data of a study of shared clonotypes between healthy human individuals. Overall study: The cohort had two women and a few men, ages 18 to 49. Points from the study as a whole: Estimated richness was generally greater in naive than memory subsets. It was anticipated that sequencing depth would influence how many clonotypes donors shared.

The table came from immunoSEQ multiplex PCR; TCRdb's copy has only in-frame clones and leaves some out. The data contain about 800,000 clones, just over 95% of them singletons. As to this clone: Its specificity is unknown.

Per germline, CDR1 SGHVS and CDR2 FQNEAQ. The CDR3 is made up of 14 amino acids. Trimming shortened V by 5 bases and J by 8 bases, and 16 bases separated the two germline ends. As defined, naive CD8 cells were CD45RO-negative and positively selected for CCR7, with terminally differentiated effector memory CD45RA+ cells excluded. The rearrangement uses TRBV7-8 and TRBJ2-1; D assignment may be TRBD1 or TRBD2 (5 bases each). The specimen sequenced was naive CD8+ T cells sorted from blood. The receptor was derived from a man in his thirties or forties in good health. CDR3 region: CASSIWDRADEQFF. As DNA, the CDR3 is TGTGCCAGCAGCATCTGGGACCGGGCCGATGAGCAGTTCTTC.